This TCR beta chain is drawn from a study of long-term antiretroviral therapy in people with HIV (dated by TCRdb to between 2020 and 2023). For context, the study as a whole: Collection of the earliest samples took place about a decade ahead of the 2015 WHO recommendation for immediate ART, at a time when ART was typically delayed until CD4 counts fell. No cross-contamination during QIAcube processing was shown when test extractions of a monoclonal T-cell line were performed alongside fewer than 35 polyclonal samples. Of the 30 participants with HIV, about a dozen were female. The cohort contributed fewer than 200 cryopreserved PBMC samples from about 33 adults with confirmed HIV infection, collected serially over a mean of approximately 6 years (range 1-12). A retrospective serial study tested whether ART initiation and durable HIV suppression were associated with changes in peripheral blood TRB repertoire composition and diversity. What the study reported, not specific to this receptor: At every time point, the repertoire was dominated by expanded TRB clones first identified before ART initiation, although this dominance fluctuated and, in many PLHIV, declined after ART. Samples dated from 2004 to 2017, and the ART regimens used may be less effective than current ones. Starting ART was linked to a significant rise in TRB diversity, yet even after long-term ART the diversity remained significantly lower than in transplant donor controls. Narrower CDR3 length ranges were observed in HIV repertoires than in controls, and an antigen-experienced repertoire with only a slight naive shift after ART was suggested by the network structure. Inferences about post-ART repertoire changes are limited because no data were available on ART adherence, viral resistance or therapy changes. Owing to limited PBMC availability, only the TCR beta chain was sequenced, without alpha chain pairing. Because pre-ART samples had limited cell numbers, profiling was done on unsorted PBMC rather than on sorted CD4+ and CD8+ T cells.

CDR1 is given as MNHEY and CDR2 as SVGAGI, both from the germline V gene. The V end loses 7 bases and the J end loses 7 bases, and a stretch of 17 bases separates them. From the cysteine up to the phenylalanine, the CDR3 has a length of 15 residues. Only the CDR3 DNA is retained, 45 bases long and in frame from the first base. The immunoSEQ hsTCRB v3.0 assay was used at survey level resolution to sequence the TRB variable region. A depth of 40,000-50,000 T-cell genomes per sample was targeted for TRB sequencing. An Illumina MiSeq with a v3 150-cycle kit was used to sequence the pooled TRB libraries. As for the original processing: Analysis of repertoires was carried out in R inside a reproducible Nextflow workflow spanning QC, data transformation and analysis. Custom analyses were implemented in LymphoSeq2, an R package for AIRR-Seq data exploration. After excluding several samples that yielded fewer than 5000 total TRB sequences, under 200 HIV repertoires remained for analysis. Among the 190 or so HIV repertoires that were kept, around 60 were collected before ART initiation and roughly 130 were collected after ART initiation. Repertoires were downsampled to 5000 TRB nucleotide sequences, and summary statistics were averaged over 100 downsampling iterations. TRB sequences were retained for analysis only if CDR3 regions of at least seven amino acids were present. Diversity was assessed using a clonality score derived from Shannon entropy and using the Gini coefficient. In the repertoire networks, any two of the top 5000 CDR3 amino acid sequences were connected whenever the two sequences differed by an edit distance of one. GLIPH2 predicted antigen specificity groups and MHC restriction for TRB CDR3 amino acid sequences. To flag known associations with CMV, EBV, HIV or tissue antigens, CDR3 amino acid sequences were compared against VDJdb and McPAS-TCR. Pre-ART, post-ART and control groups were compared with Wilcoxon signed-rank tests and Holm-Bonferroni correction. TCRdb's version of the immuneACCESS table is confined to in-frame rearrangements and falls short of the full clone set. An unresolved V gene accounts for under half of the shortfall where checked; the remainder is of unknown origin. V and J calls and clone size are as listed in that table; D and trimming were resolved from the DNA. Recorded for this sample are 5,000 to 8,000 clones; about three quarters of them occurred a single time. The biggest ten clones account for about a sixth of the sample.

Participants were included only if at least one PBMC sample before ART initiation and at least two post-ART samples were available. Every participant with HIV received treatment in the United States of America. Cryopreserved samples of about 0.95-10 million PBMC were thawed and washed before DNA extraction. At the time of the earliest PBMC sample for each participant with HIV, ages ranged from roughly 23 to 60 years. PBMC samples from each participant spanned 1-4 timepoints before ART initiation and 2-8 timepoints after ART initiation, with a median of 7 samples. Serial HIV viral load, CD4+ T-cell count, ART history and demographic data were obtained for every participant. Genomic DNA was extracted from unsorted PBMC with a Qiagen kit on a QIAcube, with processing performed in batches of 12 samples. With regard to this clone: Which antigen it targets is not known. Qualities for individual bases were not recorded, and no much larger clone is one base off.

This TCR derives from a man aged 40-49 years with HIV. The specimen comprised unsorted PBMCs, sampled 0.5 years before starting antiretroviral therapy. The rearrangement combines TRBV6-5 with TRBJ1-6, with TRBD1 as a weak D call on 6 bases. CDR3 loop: CASKFSGAPNSPLHF. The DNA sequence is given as TGTGCCAGCAAGTTTTCGGGGGCTCCGAATTCACCCCTCCACTTT.